Listed here are 13 T cell receptor beta chains from one sample, sequenced in a study of T cell responses to AZD1222 COVID-19 vaccine. Libraries were prepared by immunoSEQ multiplex PCR; TCRdb keeps only in-frame clonotypes and omits some of them. The sample has approximately 90,000 clones; around 90% are singletons. Sequencing was performed on peripheral blood, taken on day 0 of AZD1222 vaccination. The receptor set was obtained from an adult in good health.

This rearrangement joins TRBV3-1 (or the pseudogene TRBV3-2) to TRBJ2-7; D unclear. The CDR3 covers 12 residues. V was clipped by 0 bases and J by 4 bases, with 4 bases between them. Germline V gives CDR1 LGHDT, CDR2 YNNKEL (reference sequence). CDR3 DNA: TGTGCCAGCAGCCAAGATCGTTACGAGCAGTACTTC. Encoded protein: CASSQDRYEQYF.

The rearrangement joins TRBV5-6 to TRBJ2-3, with 10 bases lining up with TRBD2. There are 16 residues in the CDR3. CDR1 and CDR2 from the germline V gene are SGHDT and YYEEEE. V shed 4 bases, J shed 0 bases, and the junction held 5 bases outside the gene matches. CDR3 sequence: CASSRGTSVSTDTQYF. In DNA form, the CDR3 reads TGTGCCAGCAGCCGAGGGACTAGCGTCAGCACAGATACGCAGTATTTT.

The chain links TRBV6-6 to TRBJ1-5; D unclear. Germline V gives CDR1 MNHNY, CDR2 SVGAGI (reference sequence). CDR3 length: 14 residues. The germline V and J ends were trimmed by 10 bases and 4 bases, with 17 bases remaining between them. The CDR3 loop reads CATLSGRMNQPQHF. CDR3 DNA: TGTGCCACCCTATCAGGCAGAATGAATCAGCCCCAGCATTTT.

The chain carries TRBV19 and TRBJ1-5, with unresolved D. CDR3 length: 17 residues. V lost 7 bases and J 2 bases, leaving 21 bases between the germline ends. The germline CDR1 and CDR2 sequences are LNHDA and SQIVND (reference sequence). The CDR3 bases are TGTGCCAGTAAGGCTGACGCCACATCTGCTGGCAATCAGCCCCAGCATTTT. Translation: CASKADATSAGNQPQHF.

This chain links TRBV27 with TRBJ1-5; weak D call: TRBD1 (5 bases). Germline lookup yields CDR1 MNHEY and CDR2 SMNVEV (reference sequence). The CDR3 spans 17 residues. V was trimmed by 3 bases and J by 3 bases, leaving 18 bases between them. CDR3 residues: CASSFELGQSLNQPQHF. The CDR3 nucleotides are TGTGCCAGCAGTTTCGAGCTCGGACAATCTCTCAATCAGCCCCAGCATTTT.

V is TRBV7-3 and J is TRBJ1-2; D uncertain. V lost 1 base and J lost 2, with 14 bases in between. The CDR3 loop spans 16 amino acids. Germline V lookup: CDR1 SGHTA, CDR2 FQGTGA. This CDR3 is CASSLMDSRINYGYTF. CDR3 DNA: TGTGCCAGCAGCTTAATGGATAGCAGGATAAACTATGGCTACACCTTC.

CDR3 residues: CASRKSETIGGNTEAFF. CDR3 in DNA: TGTGCCAGCAGGAAGTCGGAGACCATTGGGGGAAACACTGAAGCTTTCTTT. The chain recombines TRBV2 with TRBJ1-1; D may be TRBD1 (5 bases). Trimming pared 6 bases from V and 2 bases from J, leaving 22 bases between. The length of the CDR3 is 17 residues. Germline assignment: CDR1 SNHLY and CDR2 FYNNEI.

CDR3 amino acids: CASGTAYSNQPQHF. CDR3 DNA: TGTGCCAGTGGGACAGCCTATAGCAATCAGCCCCAGCATTTT. The V and J genes are TRBV19 and TRBJ1-5, with TRBD1 identical over 7 bases. CDR1 and CDR2 from the germline V gene are LNHDA and SQIVND (reference sequence). V was clipped by 8 bases and J by 0 bases; unmatched bases: 4. CDR3 size: 14 residues. The full variable domain, in which reference TRBV19 and TRBJ1-5 provide the parts outside the CDR3, is DGGITQSPKYLFRKEGQNVTLSCEQNLNHDAMYWYRQDPGQGLRLIYYSQIVNDFQKGDIAEGYSVSREKKESFPLTVTSAQKNPTAFYLCASGTAYSNQPQHFGDGTRLSIL.

This clone has a single count. The chain recombines TRBV28 with TRBJ2-1, with TRBD1 identical over 11 bases. Germline V gene data show CDR1 as MDHEN and CDR2 as SYDVKM. V dropped 4 bases and J dropped 6; count of bases not matched to a gene: 8. The CDR3 length is 16 residues. The CDR3 sequence: CASSSTWDRGVNEQFF. In nucleotides, the CDR3 is TGTGCCAGCAGTTCCACCTGGGACAGGGGGGTCAATGAGCAGTTCTTC.

This clone was counted a single time. This chain links TRBV19 with TRBJ1-5; TRBD1 might be the D (6 bases). V was cut by 3 bases and J by 4 bases, with 19 bases left in between. Germline assignment: CDR1 LNHDA and CDR2 SQIVND (reference sequence). The CDR3 spans 17 residues. The CDR3 DNA reads TGTGCCAGTAGTATTGCCCTAGGGGGAAGTGGTAATCAGCCCCAGCATTTT. The encoded protein is CASSIALGGSGNQPQHF.

Note on this clone: Additional DNA sequences in this sample encode the identical CDR3. This rearrangement joins TRBV7-2 to TRBJ1-1; D is undetermined. Germline CDR1 is SGHTA and CDR2 is FQGNSA. The CDR3 totals 15 residues. Trimming removed 0 bases at V and 1 base at J, with 9 bases between. The CDR3 protein is CASSLARKANTEAFF. The DNA for the CDR3 is TGTGCCAGCAGCTTAGCGAGGAAGGCGAACACTGAAGCTTTCTTT.

This chain connects TRBV5-6 to TRBJ1-5, with 7 positions matching TRBD1. The junction had 2 bases not matched to a gene; V was cut back by 4 bases and J by 4 bases. Germline CDR1 SGHDT, CDR2 YYEEEE. This CDR3 spans 13 amino acids. The CDR3 region has the DNA TGTGCCAGCAGCCCACAGGGGAATCAGCCCCAGCATTTT. Protein sequence: CASSPQGNQPQHF.

The V gene is TRBV21-1, the J gene TRBJ2-4. TRBV21-1 is a pseudogene segment. There are 14 residues in the CDR3. CDR3 sequence: CASSKVWGPDIQYF. The CDR3 DNA is TGTGCCAGCAGCAAAGTATGGGGTCCGGACATTCAGTACTTC.